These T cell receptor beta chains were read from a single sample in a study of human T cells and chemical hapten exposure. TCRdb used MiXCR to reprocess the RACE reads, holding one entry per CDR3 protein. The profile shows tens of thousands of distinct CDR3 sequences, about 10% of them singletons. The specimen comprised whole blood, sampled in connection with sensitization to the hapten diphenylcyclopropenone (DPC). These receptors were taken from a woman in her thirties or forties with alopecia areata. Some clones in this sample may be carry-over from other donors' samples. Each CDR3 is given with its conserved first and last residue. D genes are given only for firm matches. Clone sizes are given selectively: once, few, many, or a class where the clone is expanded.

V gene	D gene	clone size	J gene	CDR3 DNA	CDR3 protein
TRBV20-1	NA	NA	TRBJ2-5	TGCAGTGCTACGACCGTGACCCAGTACTTC	CSATTVTQYF
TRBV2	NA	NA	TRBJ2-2	TGTGCCAGACAGGGGAACACCGGGGAGCTGTTTTTT	CARQGNTGELFF
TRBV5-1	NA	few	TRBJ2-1	TGCGCCAGCAGCTTAATTTACGGCGGGGTCTACAATGAGCAGTTCTTC	CASSLIYGGVYNEQFF
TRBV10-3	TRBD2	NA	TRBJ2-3	TGTGCCATCAGTTCCCTTCGACTAGCGGAGAGCACAGATACGCAGTATTTT	CAISSLRLAESTDTQYF
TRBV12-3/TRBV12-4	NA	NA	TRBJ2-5	TGTGCCAGCAGTTCCTCTGGTGCGGGATCACAAGAGACCCAGTACTTC	CASSSSGAGSQETQYF
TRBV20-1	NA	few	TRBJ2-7	TGCAGTGCTAGTAAAGGTGCCGAGGAGCAGTACTTC	CSASKGAEEQYF
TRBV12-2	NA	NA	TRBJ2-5	TGTGCAAGTCGCTTAGTTTTGCCAGGGCCGCCCCAAGAGACCCAGTACTTC	CASRLVLPGPPQETQYF
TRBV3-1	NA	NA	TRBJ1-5	TGTGCCAGCAGCCGCGGGACGGCTAATCAGCCCCAGCATTTT	CASSRGTANQPQHF
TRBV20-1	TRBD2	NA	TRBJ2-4	TGCAGAGCAGATCGCCCGGGGGGAGAAAACATTCAGTACTTC	CRADRPGGENIQYF
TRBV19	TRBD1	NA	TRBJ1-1	TGTGCCAGTAGTATGGACAGGGAGAACACTGAAGCTTTCTTT	CASSMDRENTEAFF
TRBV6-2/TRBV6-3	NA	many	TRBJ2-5	TGTGCCAGCAGTTACCTCCAGGAGGTGACCCAGTACTTC	CASSYLQEVTQYF
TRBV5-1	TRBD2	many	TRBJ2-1	TGCGCCAGCAGCTTTGCTAGCGGGAGGGAGAATGAGCAGTTCTTC	CASSFASGRENEQFF
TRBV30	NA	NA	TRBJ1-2	TGTGCCTGGAACCACGAGGCCGGAGGAGGGGGGTATGGCTACACCTTC	CAWNHEAGGGGYGYTF
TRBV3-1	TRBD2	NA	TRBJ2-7	TGTGCCAGCAGCCAGAATCCGGGACTAGCGGGGGGATACGAGCAGTACTTC	CASSQNPGLAGGYEQYF
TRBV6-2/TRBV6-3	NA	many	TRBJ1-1	TGTGCCAGCAGTCGACCCCCCAGGGTGAACACTGAAGCTTTCTTT	CASSRPPRVNTEAFF
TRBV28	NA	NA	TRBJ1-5	TGTGCCAGCCGCGTCGGGCAGCTGAGCAATCAGCCCCAGCATTTT	CASRVGQLSNQPQHF
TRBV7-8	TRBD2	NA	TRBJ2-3	TGTGCCAGCACCTCTCGGACTAGCGGACCCACAGATACGCAGTATTTT	CASTSRTSGPTDTQYF
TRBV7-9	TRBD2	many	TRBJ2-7	TGTGCCAGCAGCTTCGGGGGGGGCGGCTCCTACGAGCAGTACTTC	CASSFGGGGSYEQYF
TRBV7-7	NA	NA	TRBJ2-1	TGTGCCAGCAGCTTTAGGGCTAGCTCCTACAATGAGCAGTTCTTC	CASSFRASSYNEQFF
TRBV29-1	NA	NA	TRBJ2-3	TGCAGCGTTGAAGATGCGACAGATACGCAGTATTTT	CSVEDATDTQYF
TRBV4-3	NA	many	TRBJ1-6	TGCGCCAGCAGCCAAGATCTGGGCGGGAGCTCCTATAATTCACCCCTCCACTTT	CASSQDLGGSSYNSPLHF
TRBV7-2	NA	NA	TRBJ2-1	TGTGCCAGCAGCTTAAGTCCGGGAGCCCCCAATGAGCAGTTCTTC	CASSLSPGAPNEQFF
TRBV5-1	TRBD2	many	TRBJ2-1	TGCGCCAGCAGCTCCGTAGCGGGTTCCTACAATGAGCAGTTCTTC	CASSSVAGSYNEQFF